The rows below give T cell receptor beta chains drawn from one sample of a study of cytomegalovirus exposure and HLA in healthy donors. Profiling relied on immunoSEQ multiplex PCR, and the TCRdb table lists in-frame clones only, not all of them. Counted here are about 64,000 clones, around 86% occurring once; the ten biggest clones make up roughly 10%. The sample taken for sequencing was PBMCs. The origin of the receptors is a female donor in good health and CMV-seronegative. CDR3s include the opening cysteine and the closing phenylalanine or tryptophan. Each record gives: J gene, clone size, D gene, V gene, CDR3 protein, CDR3 DNA. D genes are given only for firm matches. Only some rows state a clone size, as once, few, many or a class for expanded clones.

>TRBJ2-4|.|.|TRBV11-3
CASSSSGKRDIQYF
TGTGCCAGCAGTTCTTCAGGGAAACGGGACATTCAGTACTTC
>TRBJ1-1|.|TRBD1|TRBV27
CASHRGPNTEAFF
TGTGCCAGCCATAGGGGGCCGAACACTGAAGCTTTCTTT
>TRBJ2-1|.|TRBD2|TRBV9
CASSVVPSGGTNEQFF
TGTGCCAGCAGCGTAGTCCCTAGCGGGGGTACTAATGAGCAGTTCTTC
>TRBJ2-5|once|.|TRBV4-1
CASSPSGHTANQETQYF
TGCGCCAGCAGCCCCTCAGGACACACCGCTAACCAAGAGACCCAGTACTTC
>TRBJ2-3|.|.|TRBV27
CASSLSGLPTTQYF
TGTGCCAGCAGTTTGTCCGGACTTCCCACCACGCAGTATTTT
>TRBJ2-1|.|TRBD2|TRBV27
CASSLGTSRRNEQFF
TGTGCCAGCAGTCTCGGGACTAGCAGGAGGAATGAGCAGTTCTTC
>TRBJ1-4|.|.|TRBV6-5
CASSGGVGSNEKLFF
TGTGCCAGCAGTGGAGGGGTTGGATCTAATGAAAAACTGTTTTTT
>TRBJ2-1|.|.|TRBV6-4
CASKQTQFF
TGTGCCAGTAAACAGACCCAGTTCTTC
>TRBJ2-7|.|.|TRBV29-1
CSAGSNYEQYF
TGCAGCGCCGGGAGTAATTACGAGCAGTACTTC
>TRBJ2-7|.|TRBD2|TRBV6-1
CASSSSGIHEQYF
TGTGCCAGCAGTTCTAGCGGGATCCACGAGCAGTACTTC
>TRBJ1-1|.|TRBD1|TRBV5-6
CASSSTGDFFVGTEAFF
TGTGCCAGCAGCTCTACAGGGGATTTTTTTGTGGGCACTGAAGCTTTCTTT
>TRBJ1-1|.|TRBD1|TRBV5-4
CASSPGTGGVGTEAFF
TGTGCCAGCAGCCCCGGGACAGGGGGCGTAGGAACTGAAGCTTTCTTT
>TRBJ2-1|few|TRBD2|TRBV28
CASSSLAGLSYNEQFF
TGTGCCAGCAGTTCCCTAGCGGGCCTCTCCTACAATGAGCAGTTCTTC
>TRBJ1-1|.|TRBD1|TRBV7-2
CASSLGTGYTEAFF
TGTGCCAGCAGCTTAGGGACAGGGTACACTGAAGCTTTCTTT
>TRBJ1-5|few|TRBD1|TRBV18
CASSQGADLAQHF
TGTGCCAGCTCACAGGGGGCGGACTTAGCCCAGCATTTT
>TRBJ1-5|.|.|TRBV28
CASSFLRASNQPQHF
TGTGCCAGCAGTTTTCTCAGGGCAAGCAATCAGCCCCAGCATTTT
>TRBJ2-7|.|TRBD1|TRBV6-6
CASSYSNTGGGSRGYF
TGTGCCAGCAGTTACTCGAACACAGGGGGTGGGTCCCGGGGGTACTTC
>TRBJ2-3|.|.|TRBV27
CASSLLYSSTDTQYF
TGTGCCAGCAGTTTACTGTACTCTAGCACAGATACGCAGTATTTT
>TRBJ2-3|.|.|TRBV27
CASSLSWTYTQYF
TGTGCCAGCAGTTTATCATGGACTTATACGCAGTATTTT
>TRBJ2-7|.|.|TRBV7-9
CASSHPNRARVEQYF
TGTGCCAGCAGCCACCCGAACAGGGCTCGGGTCGAGCAGTACTTC
>TRBJ2-1|few|.|TRBV6-5
CASSQAMEQFF
TGTGCCAGCAGCCAGGCCATGGAGCAGTTCTTC
>TRBJ2-7|.|TRBD2|TRBV20-1
CSGGLAGEQYF
TGCAGCGGGGGACTAGCGGGAGAGCAGTACTTC
>TRBJ1-6|.|TRBD1|TRBV6-1
CASRGTGVGSPLHF
TGTGCCAGCAGAGGGACAGGTGTTGGTTCACCCCTCCACTTT
>TRBJ1-6|.|.|TRBV6-1
CASSTVLYSPLHF
TGTGCCAGCAGTACAGTCTTGTATTCACCCCTCCACTTT
>TRBJ2-2|.|.|TRBV14
CASRPNIEGELFF
TGTGCCAGCAGACCCAACATCGAAGGGGAGCTGTTTTTT
>TRBJ2-7|.|.|TRBV4-3
CASSQVGGYEQYF
TGCGCCAGCAGCCAAGTCGGGGGCTACGAGCAGTACTTC
>TRBJ2-7|.|TRBD1|TRBV7-9
CASSRSWDRGYEQYF
TGTGCCAGCAGCCGATCGTGGGACAGGGGATACGAGCAGTACTTC
>TRBJ2-7|.|TRBD1|TRBV5-1
CASSEGTGGYEQYF
TGCGCCAGCAGCGAAGGGACAGGGGGCTACGAGCAGTACTTC
>TRBJ2-7|.|TRBD1|TRBV27
CASRTIRDRGSYEQYF
TGTGCCAGCAGAACCATCCGAGACAGGGGCTCCTACGAGCAGTACTTC
>TRBJ2-1|.|.|TRBV7-8
CASSFPRGRGAYNEQFF
TGTGCCAGCAGCTTCCCCCGGGGCAGGGGCGCCTACAATGAGCAGTTCTTC
>TRBJ1-5|.|.|TRBV6-1
CASSEFGSYSNQPQHF
TGTGCCAGCAGTGAATTTGGCAGTTATAGCAATCAGCCCCAGCATTTT
>TRBJ2-1|.|TRBD2|TRBV19
CASSSSGSSYNEQFF
TGTGCCAGTAGTAGTAGCGGGAGCTCCTACAATGAGCAGTTCTTC
>TRBJ2-2|.|TRBD2|TRBV27
CASSLAGTNTGELFF
TGTGCCAGCAGCCTAGCGGGCACGAACACCGGGGAGCTGTTTTTT
>TRBJ2-7|.|TRBD1|TRBV4-3
CASSEGQASSYEQYF
TGCGCCAGCAGCGAGGGACAGGCATCTTCCTACGAGCAGTACTTC
>TRBJ1-1|few|.|TRBV28
CASLDINTEAFF
TGTGCCAGCTTGGACATAAACACTGAAGCTTTCTTT
>TRBJ2-1|.|.|TRBV6-5
CASGKKRAEQFF
TGTGCCAGCGGGAAAAAGCGGGCGGAGCAGTTCTTC
>TRBJ2-7|.|.|TRBV7-2
CASSIRLSGEQYF
TGTGCCAGCAGCATCAGACTTAGCGGCGAGCAGTACTTC
>TRBJ2-1|.|.|TRBV9
CASSVRSKAHIGDEQFF
TGTGCCAGCAGCGTTAGGTCTAAGGCCCACATAGGGGATGAGCAGTTCTTC
>TRBJ2-6|few|TRBD1|TRBV19
CATRDRASPGANVLTF
TGTGCCACCCGGGACAGGGCTTCTCCCGGGGCCAACGTCCTGACTTTC
>TRBJ2-3|.|.|TRBV7-2
CASSFYPGTDTQYF
TGTGCCAGCAGCTTTTATCCCGGCACAGATACGCAGTATTTT
>TRBJ2-1|.|.|TRBV5-8
CASSFLPNEQFF
TGTGCCAGCAGCTTCCTTCCCAATGAGCAGTTCTTC
>TRBJ2-5|.|TRBD2|TRBV11-2
CASSLGTSGRRQETQYF
TGTGCCAGCAGCCTCGGGACTAGCGGGAGGAGGCAAGAGACCCAGTACTTC
>TRBJ2-2|.|TRBD2|TRBV28
CASSTSGRDTGELFF
TGTGCCAGCAGTACTAGCGGGAGAGACACCGGGGAGCTGTTTTTT
>TRBJ1-1|.|TRBD1|TRBV2
CASSDRTGKGTEAFF
TGTGCCAGCAGTGACCGGACAGGGAAGGGCACTGAAGCTTTCTTT
>TRBJ2-2|.|TRBD1|TRBV19
CASSMGTGVITGELFF
TGTGCCAGTAGTATGGGGACAGGGGTAATAACCGGGGAGCTGTTTTTT
>TRBJ2-1|.|.|TRBV6-5
CASTKGGGSYNEQFF
TGTGCCAGCACCAAGGGGGGGGGCTCCTACAATGAGCAGTTCTTC